This T cell receptor beta chain was documented in a study of beta chain features in type 1 diabetes. Study-wide context: Over 85,000,000 sorted cells were examined across all samples.

A heparinised blood draw that averaged about 100 mL was obtained once from each donor. There are 15 residues in the CDR3. Germline CDR1 is SGHAT and CDR2 is FQNNGV. Trimming took 3 bases from V and 1 from J, leaving 11 bases between them. Study outcomes and limitations: Possibly, sequencing cDNA over-represented cells that had high TCR expression levels. For Type 1 diabetes patients, all four CD4+ subsets carried TCRB CDR3s that were moderately but significantly shorter.

Comment on this clone: Its specificity is unknown.

cDNA synthesis used the whole RNA isolate, giving expressed TCRB sequences. Several million reads on average were seen across naive, central memory and regulatory T cell samples. Profiled with immunoSEQ multiplex PCR; TCRdb holds only in-frame clones, not every one. The data contain 200,000 to 300,000 clones, approximately 11% of them singletons. The sample was naive CD4+ T cells from blood. This clonotype originated in a man between 25 and 39 years old with type 1 diabetes. The chain combines TRBV11-2 with TRBJ2-3, with D possibly being TRBD2 (5 bases). CDR3 residues: CASSFRGGGTDTQYF. The CDR3 DNA is TGTGCCAGCAGCTTTCGGGGTGGAGGCACAGATACGCAGTATTTT.